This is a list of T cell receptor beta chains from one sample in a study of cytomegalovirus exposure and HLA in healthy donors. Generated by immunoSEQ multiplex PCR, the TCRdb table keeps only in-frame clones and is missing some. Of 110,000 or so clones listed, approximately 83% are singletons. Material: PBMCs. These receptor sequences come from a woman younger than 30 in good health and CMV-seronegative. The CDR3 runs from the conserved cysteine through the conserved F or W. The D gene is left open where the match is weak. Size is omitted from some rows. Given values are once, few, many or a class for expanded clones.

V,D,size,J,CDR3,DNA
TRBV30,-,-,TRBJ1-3,CAWSFSRSGNTIYF,TGTGCCTGGAGTTTCTCTCGCTCTGGAAACACCATATATTTT
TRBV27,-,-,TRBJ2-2,CASSLRGGGLFF,TGTGCCAGCAGTTTAAGAGGGGGGGGGCTGTTTTTT
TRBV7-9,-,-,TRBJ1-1,CASSWGQENTEAFF,TGTGCCAGCAGCTGGGGACAAGAGAACACTGAAGCTTTCTTT
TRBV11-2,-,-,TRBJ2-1,CASSLDGGDEQFF,TGTGCCAGCAGCTTAGACGGAGGGGATGAGCAGTTCTTC
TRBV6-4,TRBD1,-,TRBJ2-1,CASSVPGQVTYNEQFF,TGTGCCAGCAGTGTCCCGGGACAGGTCACCTACAATGAGCAGTTCTTC
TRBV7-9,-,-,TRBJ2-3,CASSPRLGADTQYF,TGTGCCAGCAGCCCCCGGCTAGGCGCAGATACGCAGTATTTT
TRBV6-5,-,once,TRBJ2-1,CASRIDRSSYNEQFF,TGTGCCAGCAGGATAGACAGAAGCTCCTACAATGAGCAGTTCTTC
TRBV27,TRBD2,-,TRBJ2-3,CASTPGGGTDTQYF,TGTGCCAGCACCCCGGGAGGGGGGACAGATACGCAGTATTTT
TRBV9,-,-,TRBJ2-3,CASSASGIAMGYADTQYF,TGTGCCAGCAGCGCCTCTGGGATAGCGATGGGTTATGCAGATACGCAGTATTTT
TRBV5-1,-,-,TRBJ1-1,CASRWPGMNTEAFF,TGCGCCAGCCGCTGGCCAGGGATGAACACTGAAGCTTTCTTT
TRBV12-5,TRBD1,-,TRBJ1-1,CASGPGQARAFF,TGTGCTAGTGGCCCCGGACAGGCCCGGGCTTTCTTT
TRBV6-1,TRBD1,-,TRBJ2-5,CASSWNRGFAETQYF,TGTGCCAGCAGTTGGAACAGGGGCTTCGCAGAGACCCAGTACTTC
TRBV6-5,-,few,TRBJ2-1,CASSYGGASNNEQFF,TGTGCCAGCAGTTACGGGGGGGCCTCTAACAATGAGCAGTTCTTC
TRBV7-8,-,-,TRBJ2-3,CASSLVSSSPTFTDTQYF,TGTGCCAGCAGCTTAGTCTCCTCCTCCCCTACTTTCACAGATACGCAGTATTTT
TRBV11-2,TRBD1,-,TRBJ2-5,CASSLAGVGTGLQETQYF,TGTGCCAGCAGCTTAGCGGGCGTTGGGACAGGCCTCCAAGAGACCCAGTACTTC
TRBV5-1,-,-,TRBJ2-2,CASRAWRGPKDHEELFF,TGCGCCAGCAGAGCCTGGAGGGGCCCGAAGGATCACGAGGAGCTGTTTTTT
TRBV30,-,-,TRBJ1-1,CAWSVSGRKNTEAFF,TGTGCCTGGAGTGTAAGTGGGCGAAAGAACACTGAAGCTTTCTTT
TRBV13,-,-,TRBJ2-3,CASSGSPGLDTQYF,TGTGCCAGCAGCGGCTCGCCAGGGCTGGATACGCAGTATTTT
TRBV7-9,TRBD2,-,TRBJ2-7,CASSRSGRADYEQYF,TGTGCCAGCAGCCGTAGCGGGAGGGCCGACTACGAGCAGTACTTC
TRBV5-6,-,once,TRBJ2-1,CASSFWGGLGEQFF,TGTGCCAGTAGCTTTTGGGGGGGCCTTGGTGAGCAGTTCTTC
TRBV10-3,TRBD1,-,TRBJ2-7,CAISEGPGTGIDEQYF,TGTGCCATCAGTGAGGGTCCCGGGACAGGGATCGACGAGCAGTACTTC
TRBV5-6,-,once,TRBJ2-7,CASSLFPGRSSYEQYF,TGTGCCAGCAGCTTGTTTCCGGGAAGAAGCTCCTACGAGCAGTACTTC
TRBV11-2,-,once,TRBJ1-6,CASSLAAANSPLHF,TGTGCCAGCAGCTTAGCGGCAGCGAATTCACCCCTCCACTTT
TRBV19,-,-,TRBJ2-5,CASSPGGTAQETQYF,TGTGCCAGTAGTCCAGGAGGGACGGCCCAAGAGACCCAGTACTTC
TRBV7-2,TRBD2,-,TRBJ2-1,CASSPDSGSIYNEQFF,TGTGCCAGCAGCCCTGATAGCGGGAGTATCTACAATGAGCAGTTCTTC
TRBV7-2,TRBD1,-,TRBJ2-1,CASSSPGQSYNEQFF,TGTGCCAGCAGCTCCCCGGGACAGAGTTACAATGAGCAGTTCTTC
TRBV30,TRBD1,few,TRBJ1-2,CAYLPMDRAHGYTF,TGTGCCTACCTCCCCATGGACAGGGCCCATGGCTACACCTTC
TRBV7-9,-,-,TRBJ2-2,CASSSQGYTGELFF,TGTGCCAGCAGCTCTCAGGGTTACACCGGGGAGCTGTTTTTT